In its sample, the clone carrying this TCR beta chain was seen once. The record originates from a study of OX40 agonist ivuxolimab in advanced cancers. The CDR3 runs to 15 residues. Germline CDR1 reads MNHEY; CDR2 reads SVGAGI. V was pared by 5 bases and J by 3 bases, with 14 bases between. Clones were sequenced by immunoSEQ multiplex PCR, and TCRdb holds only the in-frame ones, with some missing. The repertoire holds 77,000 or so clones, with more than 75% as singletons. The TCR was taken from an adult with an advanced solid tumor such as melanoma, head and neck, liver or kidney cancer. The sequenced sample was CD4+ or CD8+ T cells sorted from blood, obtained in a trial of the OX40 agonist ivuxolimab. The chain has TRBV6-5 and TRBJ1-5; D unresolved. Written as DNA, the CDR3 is TGTGCCAGCAGTAACCTTCGTTCTCCCAATCAGCCCCAGCATTTT. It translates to CASSNLRSPNQPQHF.